One and the same sample provided the 28 T cell receptor beta chains below, sequenced in a study of blood T cell repertoires in COVID-19. Profiling relied on immunoSEQ multiplex PCR, and the TCRdb table lists in-frame clones only, not all of them. The sample holds tens of thousands of clones; about three quarters are singletons and the top ten take roughly 47%. Source material: peripheral blood. The receptors were gathered from a woman of 80 years or more with acute or convalescent COVID-19.

This clone was picked up one time. The rearrangement joins TRBV6-5 to TRBJ2-1, with 9 bases identical to TRBD2. V was pared by 7 bases and J by 3 bases, with 7 bases of the junction left unmatched. Germline V gives CDR1 MNHEY, CDR2 SVGAGI. The CDR3 has 15 amino acids. CDR3 coding DNA: TGTGCCAGCACCTGGCGGGAGGGCCGCTACAATGAGCAGTTCTTC. Its protein product is CASTWREGRYNEQFF.

CDR3 sequence reads: CASNRYVADSQETQYF. The CDR3 DNA is TGTGCCAGCAACAGATATGTGGCGGACAGCCAAGAGACCCAGTACTTC. The V and J genes are TRBV7-2 and TRBJ2-5; a weak D match, TRBD1 (6 bases). The CDR3 is 16 amino acids. V lost 7 bases to trimming and J lost 1 base, with 19 bases between them. Germline V gene data show CDR1 as SGHTA and CDR2 as FQGNSA.

Only one count was recorded for this clone. The chain employs TRBV6-5 and TRBJ1-1; 7 positions match TRBD1. The germline V gene encodes CDR1 MNHEY and CDR2 SVGAGI. This CDR3 is 13 amino acids long. V lost 4 bases, J lost 5 bases, and 4 bases stayed unmatched. This chain's CDR3 is CASSFSQGTEAFF. The CDR3 nucleotides read TGTGCCAGCAGTTTTTCACAGGGGACTGAAGCTTTCTTT.

This clone was seen more than once but under ten times. CDR3 region: CASSTGLAVLSYNEQFF. DNA for the CDR3: TGTGCCAGTAGTACGGGACTAGCGGTCCTCTCCTACAATGAGCAGTTCTTC. This chain links TRBV19 with TRBJ2-1; TRBD2 aligns across 11 bases. CDR3 length: 17 amino acids. Trimming at V came to 4 bases and at J to 0 bases, leaving 5 bases not matched to a gene. Per germline, CDR1 LNHDA and CDR2 SQIVND (reference sequence).

This rearrangement joins TRBV7-6 to TRBJ2-2, with TRBD2 identical over 7 bases. Trimming cost V 5 bases and J 0 bases; bases outside gene matches: 6. The length of the CDR3 is 16 residues. CDR1 SGHVS and CDR2 FNYEAQ come from the germline V gene. CDR3 coding DNA: TGTGCCAGCAGCAGCACTAGCGACCCGAACACCGGGGAGCTGTTTTTT. It translates to CASSSTSDPNTGELFF.

The chain joins TRBV5-4 to TRBJ1-1; 11 bases map to TRBD1. V trimming: 4 bases; J trimming: 4 bases; junction bases outside the gene matches: 6. This CDR3 is 15 amino acids long. Germline lookup yields CDR1 SGHNT and CDR2 YYREEE (reference sequence). CDR3 amino acids: CASSLGQGVGTEAFF. The CDR3 nucleotides are TGTGCCAGCAGCCTGGGACAGGGGGTGGGCACTGAAGCTTTCTTT.

The V and J genes are TRBV28 and TRBJ1-6; 7 positions agree with TRBD1. CDR3 length: 15 amino acids. The V gene's germline CDR1 is MDHEN and CDR2 SYDVKM. Trimming removed 7 bases from V and 12 bases from J; junction bases left unmatched: 15. CDR3 coding DNA: TGTGCCAGCAACGACAGGGCTCCCTATAGGGGACCCCTCCACTTT. Amino acid sequence: CASNDRAPYRGPLHF.

V is TRBV29-1 and J is TRBJ1-2; D ambiguous. Between the trimmed V and J ends, which lost 6 bases and 5 bases, there was a span of 13 bases. The CDR3 is made up of 12 amino acids. The germline gives CDR1 SQVTM, CDR2 ANQGSEA. Written as DNA, the CDR3 is TGCAGCGTAAGGGAGGAAGGTTATGGCTACACCTTC. Translating gives CSVREEGYGYTF.

Here the CDR3 reads CASSLRGGRPYEQYF. The CDR3 DNA reads as TGTGCCAGCAGTTTACGAGGTGGCAGACCCTACGAGCAGTACTTC. This sequence joins TRBV28 and TRBJ2-7; D is uncertain. The germline V gene has CDR1 MDHEN and CDR2 SYDVKM. This CDR3 comprises 15 residues. V was cut by 2 bases and J by 2 bases, with 13 bases left in between. Variable domain in full (rest from reference TRBV28 and TRBJ2-7): DVKVTQSSRYLVKRTGEKVFLECVQDMDHENMFWYRQDPGLGLRLIYFSYDVKMKEKGDIPEGYSVSREKKERFSLILESASTNQTSMYLCASSLRGGRPYEQYFGPGTRLTVT.

The chain links TRBV6-5 to TRBJ1-1; the D gene is possibly TRBD1 (5 bases). V lost 6 bases and J lost 4, with 9 bases in between. CDR3 length: 12 amino acids. The V gene's germline CDR1 is MNHEY and CDR2 SVGAGI. The CDR3 region has the DNA TGTGCCAGCAGCGGGGGTCCCACTGAAGCTTTCTTT. It yields the protein CASSGGPTEAFF.

Here the CDR3 DNA reads TGTGCCAGCAGCCCCGGGACAGGGGGGACTGAAGCTTTCTTT. It encodes CASSPGTGGTEAFF. This chain connects TRBV6-2 or TRBV6-3 to TRBJ1-1; TRBD1 matches at 11 bases. CDR3 size: 14 residues. The V and J ends lost 6 bases and 5 bases, in that order; junction bases with no gene match: 5. From germline, CDR1 is MNHEY and CDR2 SVGEGT.

This chain uses TRBV19 with TRBJ1-5; 8 positions agree with TRBD1. Per the germline V gene, CDR1 is LNHDA and CDR2 is SQIVND (reference sequence). The CDR3 contains 13 residues. Trimming removed 9 bases from V and 4 bases from J; junction bases left unmatched: 5. The CDR3 DNA sequence: TGTGCCAGCGGGACAGGCGGGAATCAGCCCCAGCATTTT. Its protein is CASGTGGNQPQHF.

The chain combines TRBV5-1 with TRBJ2-3, with 7 bases fitting TRBD2. CDR1 SGHRS and CDR2 YFSETQ come from the germline V gene. The CDR3 totals 15 residues. V was clipped by 4 bases and J by 1 base; unmatched bases: 6. CDR3 region: CASSMRESGTDTQYF. The CDR3 DNA reads as TGCGCCAGCAGCATGCGGGAGTCTGGCACAGATACGCAGTATTTT.

The rearrangement uses TRBV2 and TRBJ2-1; 8 bases are shared with TRBD2. The V gene's germline CDR1 is SNHLY and CDR2 FYNNEI. The trim removed 6 bases at V and 5 bases at J, leaving 3 bases unmatched. This CDR3 has 13 residues. For the CDR3, the DNA is TGTGCCAGCAGCGTGACTAGCGACAATGAGCAGTTCTTC. Protein product: CASSVTSDNEQFF.

In its sample, this clone was seen once. Here the CDR3 reads CASSPSGGRETQYF. The CDR3 DNA follows: TGCGCCAGCAGCCCCTCGGGAGGGCGGGAGACCCAGTACTTC. The V and J genes are TRBV5-1 and TRBJ2-5, with 8 bases fitting TRBD2. CDR3 length: 14 amino acids. V dropped 4 bases and J dropped 5; count of bases not matched to a gene: 7. Germline-derived CDR1 and CDR2 are SGHRS and YFSETQ.

In this sample, this clone turned up once. This chain uses TRBV2 with TRBJ1-5; D is possibly TRBD1 (6 bases). The V gene's germline CDR1 is SNHLY and CDR2 FYNNEI. The CDR3 covers 15 residues. V was pared by 7 bases and J by 6 bases, with 19 bases between. This CDR3 is CASKNSGEIRQPQHF. The DNA of the CDR3 is TGTGCCAGCAAGAATTCAGGGGAAATTCGTCAGCCCCAGCATTTT.

The chain employs TRBV3-1 (or the pseudogene TRBV3-2) and TRBJ1-2; maybe TRBD1 (5 bases). This CDR3 region has 14 residues. V was clipped by 1 base and J by 6 bases, with 12 bases between them. Germline assignment: CDR1 LGHDT and CDR2 YNNKEL (reference sequence). This chain's CDR3 is CASSQATWGDGYTF. For the CDR3, the DNA is TGTGCCAGCAGCCAAGCGACGTGGGGGGATGGCTACACCTTC.

The chain couples TRBV7-2 to TRBJ2-1; D unclear. This CDR3 is built from 12 residues. Germline assignment: CDR1 SGHTA and CDR2 FQGNSA. Deletions cut 2 bases from V and 5 bases from J, with 4 bases between. The chain's CDR3 is CASSLRDNEQFF. CDR3 bases: TGTGCCAGCAGCTTACGGGACAATGAGCAGTTCTTC.

This clone was picked up one time. The V and J genes are TRBV3-1 (or the pseudogene TRBV3-2) and TRBJ2-5; no clear D. Trimming took 4 bases from V and 1 from J, leaving 16 bases between them. The length of the CDR3 is 16 residues. The germline V gene has CDR1 LGHDT and CDR2 YNNKEL (reference sequence). The CDR3 sequence is CASSLQSIGGQETQYF. In DNA form, the CDR3 reads TGTGCCAGCAGCCTTCAGAGCATTGGCGGCCAAGAGACCCAGTACTTC.

The chain couples TRBV7-9 to TRBJ2-7; TRBD1 matches 7 bases. Germline V CDR1 and CDR2: SEHNR, FQNEAQ (reference sequence). J lost 3 bases, V lost 2 bases, and 7 bases had no gene match. The CDR3 runs to 15 residues. The CDR3 loop reads CASSLFPGGIYEQYF. The CDR3 coding sequence is TGTGCCAGCAGCTTATTTCCAGGGGGTATCTACGAGCAGTACTTC.

This chain joins TRBV28 and TRBJ2-1; 9 bases fit TRBD2. The CDR3 sequence is 14 residues long. Losses at the gene ends were 6 bases for V and 7 bases for J; bases not matched to a gene: 7. Germline V gene lookup returns CDR1 MDHEN and CDR2 SYDVKM. CDR3 residues: CASREAGGPNEQFF. The CDR3 DNA reads as TGTGCCAGCAGGGAGGCGGGAGGGCCAAATGAGCAGTTCTTC.

With respect to this clone: Distinct nucleotide sequences in the sample also encode this CDR3. The chain combines TRBV18 with TRBJ2-5; perhaps TRBD1 as D (5 bases). Trimming stripped 3 bases from V and 4 bases from J, with 12 bases between. CDR3 size: 14 residues. The germline CDR1 and CDR2 sequences are KGHSH and LQKENI. CDR3 in amino acids: CASSPGRAPETQYF. The DNA for the CDR3 is TGTGCCAGCTCACCTGGCAGGGCGCCAGAGACCCAGTACTTC.

This chain links TRBV6-1 with TRBJ2-7; D call uncertain. The CDR3 length is 11 residues. V was cut by 3 bases and J by 9 bases, with 9 bases left in between. Germline V CDR1 and CDR2: MNHNS, SASEGT. CDR3 nucleotides: TGTGCCAGCAGTGAGGGCGTGAGGCAGTACTTC. This encodes CASSEGVRQYF.

The rearrangement uses TRBV5-8 and TRBJ2-6; 8 nucleotides match TRBD1. The V gene's germline CDR1 is SGHTS and CDR2 YDEGEE. J was trimmed by 2 bases and V by 4 bases; bases with no gene match: 5. CDR3 length equals 16 residues. The CDR3 reads CASSPGQGTGANVLTF. The CDR3, as DNA: TGTGCCAGCAGCCCCGGACAGGGTACTGGGGCCAACGTCCTGACTTTC. Combining the CDR3 with reference TRBV5-8 and TRBJ2-6 gives the whole variable domain EAGVTQSPTHLIKTRGQQATLRCSPISGHTSVYWYQQALGLGLQFLLWYDEGEERNRGNFPPRFSGRQFPNYSSELNVNALELEDSALYLCASSPGQGTGANVLTFGAGSRLTVL.

As for this clone: Compared with germline, one end of the junction differs, possibly owing to a read error. The V gene is TRBV7-7, the J gene TRBJ1-3; TRBD1 might be the D (5 bases). The CDR3 is 15 amino acids. The germline V gene encodes CDR1 SSHAT and CDR2 FNYEAQ (reference sequence). The CDR3 is CASSAGGDLGNTIYF. The CDR3 DNA follows: TGTGCTAGCAGCGCCGGGGGGGACCTTGGAAACACCATATATTTT.

The chain joins TRBV27 to TRBJ1-2; possibly TRBD1 for D (6 bases). The CDR3 covers 14 residues. V was pared by 6 bases and J by 6 bases, with 17 bases between. Looked up from germline, CDR1 is MNHEY and CDR2 is SMNVEV (reference sequence). CDR3 in DNA: TGTGCCAGCAGCCGTATCGGATGGGGGCATGGCTACACCTTC. Its translation: CASSRIGWGHGYTF.

V usage is TRBV4-1 and J usage is TRBJ1-4; TRBD1 might be the D (5 bases). Germline-derived CDR1 and CDR2 are MGHRA and YSYEKL. V was shortened by 1 base and J by 8 bases, with 14 bases between the two germline ends. The CDR3 consists of 15 residues. CDR3 amino acids: CASSQGQPGGEKLFF. CDR3 in DNA: TGCGCCAGCAGCCAAGGACAGCCCGGTGGGGAAAAACTGTTTTTT.

The chain combines TRBV9 with TRBJ2-1; 8 nucleotides match TRBD1. The germline V gene encodes CDR1 SGDLS and CDR2 YYNGEE. The CDR3 extends over 16 amino acids. V lost 0 bases and J lost 3; bases outside the gene matches: 5. The chain's CDR3 is CASSVDQGALYNEQFF. DNA of the CDR3: TGTGCCAGCAGCGTAGACCAGGGGGCCCTCTACAATGAGCAGTTCTTC.